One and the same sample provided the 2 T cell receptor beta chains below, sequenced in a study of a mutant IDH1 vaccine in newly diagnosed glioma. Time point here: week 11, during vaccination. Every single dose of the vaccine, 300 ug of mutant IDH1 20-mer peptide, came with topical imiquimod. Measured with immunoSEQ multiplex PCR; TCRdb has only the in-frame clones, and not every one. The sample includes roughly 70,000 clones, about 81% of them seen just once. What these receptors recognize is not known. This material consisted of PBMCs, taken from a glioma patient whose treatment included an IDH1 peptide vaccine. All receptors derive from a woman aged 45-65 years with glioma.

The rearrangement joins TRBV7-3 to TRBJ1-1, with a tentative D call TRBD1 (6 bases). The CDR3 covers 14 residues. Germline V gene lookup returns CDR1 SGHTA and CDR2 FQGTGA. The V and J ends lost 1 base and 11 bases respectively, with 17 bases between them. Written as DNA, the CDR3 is TGTGCCAGCAGCTTAAATTTTGGGGGCGACGTTGCTTTCTTT. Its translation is CASSLNFGGDVAFF.

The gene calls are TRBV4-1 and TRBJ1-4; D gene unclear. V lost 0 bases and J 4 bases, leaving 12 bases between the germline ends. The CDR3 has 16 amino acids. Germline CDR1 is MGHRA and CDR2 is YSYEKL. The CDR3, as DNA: TGCGCCAGCAGCCAAGAAGTGACACAAGATAATGAAAAACTGTTTTTT. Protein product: CASSQEVTQDNEKLFF.